Below are 2 T cell receptor beta chains sequenced from a single sample in a study of T cell responses to AZD1222 COVID-19 vaccine. Sequencing was performed with immunoSEQ multiplex PCR; in TCRdb, only in-frame clones are kept and a portion is missing. The sample consists of hundreds of thousands of clones, approximately 94% of them appearing once. This specimen consisted of peripheral blood, obtained 28 days after the second AZD1222 dose. Receptors originate from an adult who received the AZD1222 COVID-19 vaccine.

The J gene is TRBJ1-5, the V gene TRBV3-1 (or the pseudogene TRBV3-2); D unresolved. The CDR3 is made up of 13 amino acids. The germline V gene encodes CDR1 LGHDT and CDR2 YNNKEL (reference sequence). V lost 4 bases and J 4 bases, leaving 8 bases between the germline ends. The CDR3 nucleotides read TGTGCCAGCAGCCTCAATGGGAATCAGCCCCAGCATTTT. This sequence encodes CASSLNGNQPQHF.

The chain uses TRBV12-3 or TRBV12-4 and TRBJ1-5, with 7 bases aligning to TRBD1. The V gene end was trimmed by 7 bases and the J gene end by 6 bases; junction bases not matched to a gene: 6. The CDR3 is made up of 13 amino acids. In DNA form, the CDR3 reads TGTGCCAGCAACCTAGGGGGCATTCAGCCCCAGCATTTT. This gives the protein CASNLGGIQPQHF.